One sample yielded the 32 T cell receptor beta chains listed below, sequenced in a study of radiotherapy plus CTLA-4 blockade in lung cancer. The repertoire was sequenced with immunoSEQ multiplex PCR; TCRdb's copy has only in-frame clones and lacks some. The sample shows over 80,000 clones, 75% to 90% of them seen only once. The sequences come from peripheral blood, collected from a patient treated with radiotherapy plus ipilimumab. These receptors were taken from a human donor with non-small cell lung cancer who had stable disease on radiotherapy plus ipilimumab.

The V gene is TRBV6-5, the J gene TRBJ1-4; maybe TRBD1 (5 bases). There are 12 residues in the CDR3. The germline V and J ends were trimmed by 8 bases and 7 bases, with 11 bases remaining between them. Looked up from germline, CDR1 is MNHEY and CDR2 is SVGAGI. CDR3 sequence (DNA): TGTGCCAGCGCCGGGACGCTTGAAAAACTGTTTTTT. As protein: CASAGTLEKLFF.

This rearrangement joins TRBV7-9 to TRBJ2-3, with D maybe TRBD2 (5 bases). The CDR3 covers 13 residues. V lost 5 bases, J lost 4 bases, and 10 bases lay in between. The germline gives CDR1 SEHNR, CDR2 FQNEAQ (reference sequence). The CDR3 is CASSPVGADTQYF. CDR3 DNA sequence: TGTGCCAGCAGCCCCGTGGGAGCAGATACGCAGTATTTT.

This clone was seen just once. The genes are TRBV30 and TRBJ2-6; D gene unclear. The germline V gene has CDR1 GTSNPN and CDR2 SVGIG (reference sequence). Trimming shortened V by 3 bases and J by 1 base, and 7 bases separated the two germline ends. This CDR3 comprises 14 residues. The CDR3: CAWSGPSGANVLTF. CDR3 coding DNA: TGTGCCTGGAGCGGGCCGTCTGGGGCCAACGTCCTGACTTTC.

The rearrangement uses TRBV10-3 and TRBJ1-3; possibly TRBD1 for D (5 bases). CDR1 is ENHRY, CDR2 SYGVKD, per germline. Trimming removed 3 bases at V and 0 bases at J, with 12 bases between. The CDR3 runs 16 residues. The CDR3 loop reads CAISDPGRPSGNTIYF. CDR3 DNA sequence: TGTGCCATCAGTGATCCAGGGAGGCCCTCTGGAAACACCATATATTTT.

The CDR3 coding sequence is TGTGCCAGCAGTTCTGTCGGACTAGCGGGAGCCGATGAGCAGTTCTTC. This encodes CASSSVGLAGADEQFF. The chain has TRBV6-5 and TRBJ2-1; 13 nucleotides agree with TRBD2. Germline assignment: CDR1 MNHEY and CDR2 SVGAGI. CDR3 length: 16 amino acids. The ends lost 4 bases at V and 8 bases at J; junction bases unmatched: 8.

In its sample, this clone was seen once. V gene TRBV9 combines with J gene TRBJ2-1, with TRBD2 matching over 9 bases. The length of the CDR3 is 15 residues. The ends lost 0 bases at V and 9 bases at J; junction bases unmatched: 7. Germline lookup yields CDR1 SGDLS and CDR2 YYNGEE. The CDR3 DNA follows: TGTGCCAGCAGCGTAGACCTAGCGGGAAGGGGTGAGCAGTTCTTC. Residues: CASSVDLAGRGEQFF.

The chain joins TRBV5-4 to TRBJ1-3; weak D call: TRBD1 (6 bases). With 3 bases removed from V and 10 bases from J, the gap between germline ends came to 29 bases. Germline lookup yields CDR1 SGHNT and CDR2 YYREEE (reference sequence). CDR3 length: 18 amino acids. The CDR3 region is CASSSRRGGANEVTTIYF. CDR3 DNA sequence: TGTGCCAGCAGCTCCCGGAGGGGGGGGGCGAACGAGGTTACGACCATATATTTT.

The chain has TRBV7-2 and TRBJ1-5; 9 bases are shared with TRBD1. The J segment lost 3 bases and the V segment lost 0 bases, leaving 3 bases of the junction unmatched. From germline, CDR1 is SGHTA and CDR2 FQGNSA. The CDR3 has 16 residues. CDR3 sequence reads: CASSLAGTGINQPQHF. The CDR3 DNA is TGTGCCAGCAGCTTAGCCGGGACAGGGATCAATCAGCCCCAGCATTTT.

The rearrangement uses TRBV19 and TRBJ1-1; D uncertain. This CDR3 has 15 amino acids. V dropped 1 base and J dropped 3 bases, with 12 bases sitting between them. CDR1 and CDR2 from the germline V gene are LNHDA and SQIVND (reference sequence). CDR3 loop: CASSIGGGWDTEAFF. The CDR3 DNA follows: TGTGCCAGTAGTATAGGAGGAGGTTGGGACACTGAAGCTTTCTTT.

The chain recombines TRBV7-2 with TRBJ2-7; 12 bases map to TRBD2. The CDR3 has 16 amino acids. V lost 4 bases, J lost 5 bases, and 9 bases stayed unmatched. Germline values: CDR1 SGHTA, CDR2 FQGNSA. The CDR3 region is CASSSNRLAGDNEQYF. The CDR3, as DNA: TGTGCCAGCAGCTCAAACCGACTAGCGGGAGACAACGAGCAGTACTTC. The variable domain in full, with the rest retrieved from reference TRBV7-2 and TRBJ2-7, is GAGVSQSPSNKVTEKGKDVELRCDPISGHTALYWYRQSLGQGLEFLIYFQGNSAPDKSGLPSDRFSAERTGGSVSTLTIQRTQQEDSAVYLCASSSNRLAGDNEQYFGPGTRLTVT.

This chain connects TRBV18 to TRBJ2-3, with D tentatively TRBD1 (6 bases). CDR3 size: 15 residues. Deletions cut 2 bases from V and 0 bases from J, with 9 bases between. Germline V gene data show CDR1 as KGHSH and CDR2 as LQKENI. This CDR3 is CASSPGGLSTDTQYF. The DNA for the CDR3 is TGTGCCAGCTCACCAGGGGGCCTAAGCACAGATACGCAGTATTTT.

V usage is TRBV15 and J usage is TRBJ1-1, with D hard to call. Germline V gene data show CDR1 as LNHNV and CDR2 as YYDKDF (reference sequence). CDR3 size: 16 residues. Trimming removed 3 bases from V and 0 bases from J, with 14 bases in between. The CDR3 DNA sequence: TGTGCCACCAGCAGGGGATGGGTAGGAATGAACACTGAAGCTTTCTTT. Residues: CATSRGWVGMNTEAFF.

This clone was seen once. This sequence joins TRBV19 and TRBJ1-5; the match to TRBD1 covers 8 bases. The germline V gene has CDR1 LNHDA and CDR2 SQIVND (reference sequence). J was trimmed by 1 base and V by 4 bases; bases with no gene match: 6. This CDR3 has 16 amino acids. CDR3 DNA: TGTGCCAGTAGTAATTACAGGGGGGGGAGCAATCAGCCCCAGCATTTT. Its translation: CASSNYRGGSNQPQHF.

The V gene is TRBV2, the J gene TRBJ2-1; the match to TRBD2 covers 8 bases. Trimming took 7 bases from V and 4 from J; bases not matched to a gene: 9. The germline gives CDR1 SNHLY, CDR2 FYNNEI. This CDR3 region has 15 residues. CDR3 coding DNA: TGTGCCAGCAAGGGCGGGAGGCACCCTTACAATGAGCAGTTCTTC. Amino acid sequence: CASKGGRHPYNEQFF.

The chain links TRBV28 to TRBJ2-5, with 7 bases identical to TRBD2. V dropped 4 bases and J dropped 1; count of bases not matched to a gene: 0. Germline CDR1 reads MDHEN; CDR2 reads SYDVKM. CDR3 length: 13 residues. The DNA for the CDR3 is TGTGCCAGCAGTTCGGGAGGCCAAGAGACCCAGTACTTC. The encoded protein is CASSSGGQETQYF.

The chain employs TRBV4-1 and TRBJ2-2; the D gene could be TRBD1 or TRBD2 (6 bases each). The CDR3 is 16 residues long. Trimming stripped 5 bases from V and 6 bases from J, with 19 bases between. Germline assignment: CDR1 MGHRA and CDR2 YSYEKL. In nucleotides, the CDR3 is TGCGCCAGCAGCTCAGAAGGGGGAGGAGTCCCCGGGGAGCTGTTTTTT. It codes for CASSSEGGGVPGELFF.

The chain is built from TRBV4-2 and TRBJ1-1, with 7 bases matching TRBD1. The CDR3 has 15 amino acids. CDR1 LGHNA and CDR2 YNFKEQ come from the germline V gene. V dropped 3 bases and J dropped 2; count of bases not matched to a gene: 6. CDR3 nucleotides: TGTGCCAGCAGCCATGCAGGGGGGACAAACACTGAAGCTTTCTTT. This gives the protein CASSHAGGTNTEAFF.

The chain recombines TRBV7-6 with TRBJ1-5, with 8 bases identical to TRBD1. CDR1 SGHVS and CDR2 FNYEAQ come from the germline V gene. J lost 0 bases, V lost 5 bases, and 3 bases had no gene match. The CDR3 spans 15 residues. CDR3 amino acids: CASSRGTGSNQPQHF. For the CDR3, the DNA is TGTGCCAGCAGCCGAGGGACAGGTAGCAATCAGCCCCAGCATTTT. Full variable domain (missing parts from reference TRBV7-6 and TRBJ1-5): GAGVSQSPRYKVTKRGQDVALRCDPISGHVSLYWYRQALGQGPEFLTYFNYEAQQDKSGLPNDRFSAERPEGSISTLTIQRTEQRDSAMYRCASSRGTGSNQPQHFGDGTRLSIL.

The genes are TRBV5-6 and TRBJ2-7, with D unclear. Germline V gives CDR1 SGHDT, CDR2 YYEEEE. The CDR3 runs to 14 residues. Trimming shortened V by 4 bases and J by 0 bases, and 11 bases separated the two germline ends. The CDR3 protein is CASSLGLSSYEQYF. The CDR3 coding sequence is TGTGCCAGCAGCCTAGGGCTAAGCTCCTACGAGCAGTACTTC. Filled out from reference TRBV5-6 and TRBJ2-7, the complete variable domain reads DAGVTQSPTHLIKTRGQQVTLRCSPKSGHDTVSWYQQALGQGPQFIFQYYEEEERQRGNFPDRFSGHQFPNYSSELNVNALLLGDSALYLCASSLGLSSYEQYFGPGTRLTVT.

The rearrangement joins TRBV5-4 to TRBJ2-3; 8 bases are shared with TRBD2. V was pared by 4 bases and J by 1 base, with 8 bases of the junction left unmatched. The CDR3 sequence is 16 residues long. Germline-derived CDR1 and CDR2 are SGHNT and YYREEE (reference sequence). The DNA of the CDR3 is TGTGCCAGCAGCCCGGCGGGGGGCTTTGGCACAGATACGCAGTATTTT. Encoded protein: CASSPAGGFGTDTQYF.

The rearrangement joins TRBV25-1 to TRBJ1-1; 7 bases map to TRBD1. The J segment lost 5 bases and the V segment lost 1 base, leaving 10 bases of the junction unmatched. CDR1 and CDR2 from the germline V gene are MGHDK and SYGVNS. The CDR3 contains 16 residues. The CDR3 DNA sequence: TGTGCCAGCAGTGAATTCTTGACAGGGACAAATACTGAAGCTTTCTTT. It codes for CASSEFLTGTNTEAFF.

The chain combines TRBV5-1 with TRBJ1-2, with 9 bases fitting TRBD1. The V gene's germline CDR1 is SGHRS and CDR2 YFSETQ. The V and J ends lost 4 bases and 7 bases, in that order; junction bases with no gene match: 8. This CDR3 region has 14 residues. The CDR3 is CASSGKQGAIGYTF. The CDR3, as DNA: TGCGCCAGCAGCGGCAAACAGGGGGCCATTGGCTACACCTTC. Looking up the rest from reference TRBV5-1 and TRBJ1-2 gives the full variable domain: KAGVTQTPRYLIKTRGQQVTLSCSPISGHRSVSWYQQTPGQGLQFLFEYFSETQRNKGNFPGRFSGRQFSNSRSEMNVSTLELGDSALYLCASSGKQGAIGYTFGSGTRLTVV.

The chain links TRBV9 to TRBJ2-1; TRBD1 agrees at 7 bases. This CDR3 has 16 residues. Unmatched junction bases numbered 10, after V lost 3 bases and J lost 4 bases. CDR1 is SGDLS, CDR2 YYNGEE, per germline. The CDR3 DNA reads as TGTGCCAGCAGCGCGCGAAGAGGACAGGCTTACAATGAGCAGTTCTTC. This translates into CASSARRGQAYNEQFF.

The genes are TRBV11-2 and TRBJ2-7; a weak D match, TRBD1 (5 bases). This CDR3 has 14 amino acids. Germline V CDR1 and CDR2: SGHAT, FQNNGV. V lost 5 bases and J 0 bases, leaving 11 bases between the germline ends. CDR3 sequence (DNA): TGTGCCAGCAGCCGCGGACATTCCTCCTACGAGCAGTACTTC. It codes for CASSRGHSSYEQYF. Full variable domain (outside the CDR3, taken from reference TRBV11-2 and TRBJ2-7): EAGVAQSPRYKIIEKRQSVAFWCNPISGHATLYWYQQILGQGPKLLIQFQNNGVVDDSQLPKDRFSAERLKGVDSTLKIQPAKLEDSAVYLCASSRGHSSYEQYFGPGTRLTVT.

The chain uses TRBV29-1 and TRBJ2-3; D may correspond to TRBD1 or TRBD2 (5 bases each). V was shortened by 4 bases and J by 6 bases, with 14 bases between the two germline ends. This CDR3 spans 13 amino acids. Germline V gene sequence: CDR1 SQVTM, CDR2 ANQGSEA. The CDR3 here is CSVGSKGTDTQYF. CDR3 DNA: TGCAGCGTTGGATCTAAAGGGACCGATACGCAGTATTTT.

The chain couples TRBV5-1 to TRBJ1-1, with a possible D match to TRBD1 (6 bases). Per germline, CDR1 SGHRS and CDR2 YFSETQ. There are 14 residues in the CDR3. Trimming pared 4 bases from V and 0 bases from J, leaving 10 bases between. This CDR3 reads CASSAGQLNTEAFF. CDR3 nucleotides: TGCGCCAGCAGCGCCGGACAGCTGAACACTGAAGCTTTCTTT.

CDR3 sequence reads: CASSEPGPYEQYF. The CDR3 nucleotides are TGTGCCAGCAGCGAACCGGGACCTTACGAGCAGTACTTC. The V gene is TRBV5-4, the J gene TRBJ2-7; the D gene could be TRBD1 or TRBD2 (5 bases each). The CDR3 consists of 13 residues. Trimming removed 4 bases at V and 4 bases at J, with 12 bases between. Germline CDR1 and CDR2: SGHNT and YYREEE (reference sequence).

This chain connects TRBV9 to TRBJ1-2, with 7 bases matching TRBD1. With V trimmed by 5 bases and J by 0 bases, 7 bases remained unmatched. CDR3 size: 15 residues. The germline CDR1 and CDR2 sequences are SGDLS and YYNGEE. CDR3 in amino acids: CASSYRQGANYGYTF. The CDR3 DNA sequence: TGTGCCAGCAGTTACCGACAGGGCGCTAACTATGGCTACACCTTC. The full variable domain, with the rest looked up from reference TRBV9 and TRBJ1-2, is DSGVTQTPKHLITATGQRVTLRCSPRSGDLSVYWYQQSLDQGLQFLIQYYNGEERAKGNILERFSAQQFPDLHSELNLSSLELGDSALYFCASSYRQGANYGYTFGSGTRLTVV.

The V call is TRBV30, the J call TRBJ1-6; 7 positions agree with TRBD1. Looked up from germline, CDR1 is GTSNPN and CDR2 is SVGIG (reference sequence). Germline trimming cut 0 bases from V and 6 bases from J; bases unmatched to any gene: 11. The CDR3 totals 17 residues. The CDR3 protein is CAWSVPKGARGNSPLHF. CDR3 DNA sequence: TGTGCCTGGAGTGTACCTAAGGGGGCGAGAGGTAATTCACCCCTCCACTTT.

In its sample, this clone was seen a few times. DNA of the CDR3: TGTGCCAGTAGTATAGATCCCCTAGCGGGGGGGGCCGGGGAGCTGTTTTTT. This encodes CASSIDPLAGGAGELFF. The gene calls are TRBV19 and TRBJ2-2; 12 bases agree with TRBD2. V dropped 0 bases and J dropped 6; count of bases not matched to a gene: 5. Germline CDR1 LNHDA, CDR2 SQIVND (reference sequence). The CDR3 spans 17 residues. The full variable domain, completed using reference TRBV19 and TRBJ2-2, is DGGITQSPKYLFRKEGQNVTLSCEQNLNHDAMYWYRQDPGQGLRLIYYSQIVNDFQKGDIAEGYSVSREKKESFPLTVTSAQKNPTAFYLCASSIDPLAGGAGELFFGEGSRLTVL.

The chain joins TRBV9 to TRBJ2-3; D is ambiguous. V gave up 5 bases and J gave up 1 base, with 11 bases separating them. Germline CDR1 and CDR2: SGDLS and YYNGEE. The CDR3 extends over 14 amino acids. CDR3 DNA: TGTGCCAGCAGTTACCGGACCCGCACAGATACGCAGTATTTT. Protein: CASSYRTRTDTQYF.

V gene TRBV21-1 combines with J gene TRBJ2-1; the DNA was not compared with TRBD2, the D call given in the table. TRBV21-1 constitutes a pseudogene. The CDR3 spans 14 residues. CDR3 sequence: CASSTLLGPGEQFF. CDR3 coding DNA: TGTGCCAGCAGCACGCTACTAGGACCCGGTGAGCAGTTCTTC.